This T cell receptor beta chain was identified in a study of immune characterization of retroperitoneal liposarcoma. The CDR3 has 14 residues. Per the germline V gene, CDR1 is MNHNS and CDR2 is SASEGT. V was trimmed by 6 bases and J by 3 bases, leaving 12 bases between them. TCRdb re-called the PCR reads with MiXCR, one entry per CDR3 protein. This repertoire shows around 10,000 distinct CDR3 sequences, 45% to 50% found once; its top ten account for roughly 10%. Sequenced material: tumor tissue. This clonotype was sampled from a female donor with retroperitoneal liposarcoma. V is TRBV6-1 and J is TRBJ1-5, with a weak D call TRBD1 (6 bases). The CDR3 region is CASSWGGPNQPQHF. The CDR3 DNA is TGTGCCAGCAGCTGGGGGGGCCCCAATCAGCCCCAGCATTTT.